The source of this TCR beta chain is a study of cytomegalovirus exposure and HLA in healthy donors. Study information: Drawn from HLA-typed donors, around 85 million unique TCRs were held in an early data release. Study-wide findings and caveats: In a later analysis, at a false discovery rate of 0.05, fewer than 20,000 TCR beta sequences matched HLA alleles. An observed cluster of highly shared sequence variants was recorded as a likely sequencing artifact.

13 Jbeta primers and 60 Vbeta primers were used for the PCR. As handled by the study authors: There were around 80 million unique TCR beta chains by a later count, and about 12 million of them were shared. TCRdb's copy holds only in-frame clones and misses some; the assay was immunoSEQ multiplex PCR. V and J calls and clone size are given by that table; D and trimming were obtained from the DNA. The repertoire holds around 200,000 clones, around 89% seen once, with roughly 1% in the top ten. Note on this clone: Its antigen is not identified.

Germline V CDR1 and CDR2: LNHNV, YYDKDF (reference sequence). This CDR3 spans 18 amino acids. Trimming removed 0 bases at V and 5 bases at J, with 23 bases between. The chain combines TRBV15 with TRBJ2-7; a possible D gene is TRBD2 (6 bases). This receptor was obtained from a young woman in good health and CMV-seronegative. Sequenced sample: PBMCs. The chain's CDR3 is CATSRDRGEGGFSHEQYF. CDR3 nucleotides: TGTGCCACCAGCAGAGATCGAGGGGAAGGAGGGTTTAGTCACGAGCAGTACTTC.